A single sample is the source of the 21 T cell receptor beta chains below, sequenced in a study of shared clonotypes between healthy human individuals. TCRdb's copy holds only in-frame clones and misses some; the assay was immunoSEQ multiplex PCR. The sample records over 850,000 clones, 78% being singletons. The specimen sequenced was memory CD4+ T cells from PBMCs. Subset specified: CD45RA-negative fraction. The source is a man younger than 35 in good health. Some clones in this sample may be carry-over from other donors' samples.

This clone was seen a few times. V and J are TRBV29-1 and TRBJ1-1; 7 nucleotides align to TRBD1. The CDR3 runs to 13 residues. V dropped 6 bases and J dropped 3; count of bases not matched to a gene: 7. Per the germline V gene, CDR1 is SQVTM and CDR2 is ANQGSEA. For the CDR3, the DNA is TGCAGCGTGACAGGGATCTATCACACTGAAGCTTTCTTT. Translation gives CSVTGIYHTEAFF.

CDR3 protein: CASSTNNYGYTF. The DNA for the CDR3 is TGTGCCAGCAGCACAAATAACTATGGCTACACCTTC. V gene TRBV7-9 combines with J gene TRBJ1-2; D uncertain. This CDR3 has 12 residues. The germline V gene encodes CDR1 SEHNR and CDR2 FQNEAQ (reference sequence). V lost 5 bases and J lost 1, with 5 bases in between.

V gene TRBV10-2 combines with J gene TRBJ2-7, with TRBD1 matching 7 bases. The J segment lost 1 base and the V segment lost 3 bases, leaving 9 bases of the junction unmatched. CDR3 size: 16 residues. Germline values: CDR1 WSHSY, CDR2 SAAADI. In DNA, the CDR3 is TGCGCCAGCAGTGATCCAGGGGGTTTGCGTTCCTACGAGCAGTACTTC. It translates to CASSDPGGLRSYEQYF.

The chain couples TRBV19 to TRBJ2-1; 10 bases map to TRBD2. CDR1 and CDR2 from the germline V gene are LNHDA and SQIVND (reference sequence). This CDR3 is built from 16 residues. The J segment lost 7 bases and the V segment lost 2 bases, leaving 8 bases of the junction unmatched. The CDR3 is CASSILASGSWNEQFF. CDR3 DNA sequence: TGTGCCAGTAGTATACTTGCTAGCGGGAGTTGGAATGAGCAGTTCTTC.

This clone was recorded once. V usage is TRBV28 and J usage is TRBJ1-2; no definite D call. Germline V gene sequence: CDR1 MDHEN, CDR2 SYDVKM. The CDR3 runs 12 residues. Trimming removed 2 bases from V and 6 bases from J, with 7 bases in between. Here the CDR3 reads CASSLTTDGYTF. The CDR3 DNA follows: TGTGCCAGCAGTTTAACAACCGATGGCTACACCTTC.

The chain couples TRBV11-2 to TRBJ2-2, with TRBD2 matching over 9 bases. Per germline, CDR1 SGHAT and CDR2 FQNNGV. V dropped 5 bases and J dropped 7; count of bases not matched to a gene: 14. There are 17 residues in the CDR3. The DNA for the CDR3 is TGTGCCAGCAGCCCGATAGGGGCTAGCGGGAACCGCGGGGAGCTGTTTTTT. Amino acid sequence: CASSPIGASGNRGELFF.

In its sample, this clone was seen a few times. This chain's CDR3 is CASSEARTGNTDTQYF. For the CDR3, the DNA is TGTGCCAGCAGTGAAGCCCGGACAGGGAACACAGATACGCAGTATTTT. This chain connects TRBV6-1 to TRBJ2-3; 8 bases agree with TRBD1. This CDR3 contains 16 residues. In germline, CDR1 is MNHNS, CDR2 SASEGT. V gave up 0 bases and J gave up 2 bases; unmatched junction bases: 4.

V gene TRBV28 combines with J gene TRBJ1-4; 7 nucleotides match TRBD1. The CDR3 has 16 residues. CDR1 and CDR2 (germline): MDHEN, SYDVKM. V lost 6 bases and J lost 8; bases outside the gene matches: 15. In nucleotides, the CDR3 is TGTGCCAGCAGCGACCCCCCTGGGACAGAGGGAGAAAAACTGTTTTTT. Protein product: CASSDPPGTEGEKLFF.

The chain carries TRBV7-2 and TRBJ2-5; maybe TRBD2 (5 bases). The CDR3 has 13 amino acids. Looked up from germline, CDR1 is SGHTA and CDR2 is FQGNSA. Trimming removed 4 bases from V and 5 bases from J, with 11 bases in between. The CDR3 DNA reads as TGTGCCAGCAGCTCCTACCGGGGTGAGACCCAGTACTTC. This sequence encodes CASSSYRGETQYF. Looking up the rest from reference TRBV7-2 and TRBJ2-5 gives the full variable domain: GAGVSQSPSNKVTEKGKDVELRCDPISGHTALYWYRQSLGQGLEFLIYFQGNSAPDKSGLPSDRFSAERTGGSVSTLTIQRTQQEDSAVYLCASSSYRGETQYFGPGTRLLVL.

This clone was counted a single time. The V gene is TRBV19, the J gene TRBJ1-5; D uncertain. Germline V lookup: CDR1 LNHDA, CDR2 SQIVND (reference sequence). The CDR3 loop spans 15 amino acids. V gave up 7 bases and J gave up 5 bases, with 18 bases separating them. CDR3 loop: CASTRGTDTYQPQHF. Here the CDR3 DNA reads TGTGCCAGTACCCGTGGTACAGATACCTATCAGCCCCAGCATTTT.

This chain connects TRBV18 to TRBJ1-4; the match to TRBD1 covers 9 bases. The ends lost 2 bases at V and 3 bases at J; junction bases unmatched: 7. The CDR3 consists of 17 residues. Per germline, CDR1 KGHSH and CDR2 LQKENI. DNA of the CDR3: TGTGCCAGCTCACCAAACAGGGGGCGCGGGGCTAATGAAAAACTGTTTTTT. It yields the protein CASSPNRGRGANEKLFF.

The chain has TRBV28 and TRBJ2-2, with 7 bases aligning to TRBD2. With 7 bases clipped from V and 5 bases from J, the junction kept 7 bases outside the gene matches. The CDR3 loop spans 14 amino acids. Germline V CDR1 and CDR2: MDHEN, SYDVKM. The CDR3 here is CASKREGWTGELFF. Here the CDR3 DNA reads TGTGCCAGCAAAAGGGAGGGATGGACCGGGGAGCTGTTTTTT. Together with reference TRBV28 and TRBJ2-2, the CDR3 gives the full variable domain: DVKVTQSSRYLVKRTGEKVFLECVQDMDHENMFWYRQDPGLGLRLIYFSYDVKMKEKGDIPEGYSVSREKKERFSLILESASTNQTSMYLCASKREGWTGELFFGEGSRLTVL.

The table lists this clone with a count of one. This chain uses TRBV2 with TRBJ2-1; D is unclear. The V end was cut by 5 bases, the J end by 4 bases, with 15 bases between. CDR3 length: 15 amino acids. The germline CDR1 and CDR2 sequences are SNHLY and FYNNEI. DNA for the CDR3: TGTGCCAGCAGTCAATCCGGGCTTGGGTACAATGAGCAGTTCTTC. Encoded protein: CASSQSGLGYNEQFF.

The chain has TRBV27 and TRBJ1-4; 7 bases match TRBD1. The CDR3 is made up of 15 amino acids. Germline V gene lookup returns CDR1 MNHEY and CDR2 SMNVEV (reference sequence). V lost 4 bases and J lost 3; bases outside the gene matches: 5. CDR3 sequence: CASSSYRGANEKLFF. DNA of the CDR3: TGTGCCAGCAGTTCCTACAGGGGCGCTAATGAAAAACTGTTTTTT.

The chain has TRBV7-2 and TRBJ1-5; D call uncertain. Germline V lookup: CDR1 SGHTA, CDR2 FQGNSA. This CDR3 is 15 amino acids long. Trimming removed 4 bases at V and 2 bases at J, with 12 bases between. The CDR3 DNA reads as TGTGCCAGCAGCTACCTTGGCGTCGGCAATCAGCCCCAGCATTTT. Its translation: CASSYLGVGNQPQHF. The variable domain in full, completed from reference TRBV7-2 and TRBJ1-5, reads GAGVSQSPSNKVTEKGKDVELRCDPISGHTALYWYRQSLGQGLEFLIYFQGNSAPDKSGLPSDRFSAERTGGSVSTLTIQRTQQEDSAVYLCASSYLGVGNQPQHFGDGTRLSIL.

The V call is TRBV7-8, the J call TRBJ1-4; TRBD1 aligns across 10 bases. The trim removed 5 bases at V and 7 bases at J, leaving 1 base unmatched. The V gene's germline CDR1 is SGHVS and CDR2 FQNEAQ. The CDR3 length is 13 residues. The CDR3 sequence: CASSRDRGEKLFF. In nucleotides, the CDR3 is TGTGCCAGCAGCAGGGACAGGGGTGAAAAACTGTTTTTT.

The gene calls are TRBV9 and TRBJ2-1, with D perhaps being TRBD1 or TRBD2 (5 bases each). The ends were cut back, 5 bases at V and 5 bases at J, with 20 bases in the middle. The CDR3 consists of 16 residues. Germline V lookup: CDR1 SGDLS, CDR2 YYNGEE. CDR3: CASSPDEGRANNEQFF. The CDR3, as DNA: TGTGCCAGCAGTCCGGACGAGGGGAGAGCTAACAATGAGCAGTTCTTC.

The chain recombines TRBV7-8 with TRBJ1-5; D possibly corresponds to TRBD1 (6 bases). The germline CDR1 and CDR2 sequences are SGHVS and FQNEAQ. Trimming cost V 7 bases and J 5 bases, with 18 bases left between them. The CDR3 runs 15 residues. In DNA, the CDR3 is TGTGCCAGCAATACAGGGAGAGGATCGGATCAGCCCCAGCATTTT. As protein: CASNTGRGSDQPQHF.

This chain connects TRBV5-1 to TRBJ2-1, with D perhaps matching TRBD2 (5 bases). The germline CDR1 and CDR2 sequences are SGHRS and YFSETQ. This CDR3 spans 14 amino acids. V was trimmed by 1 base and J by 8 bases, leaving 13 bases between them. CDR3 nucleotide sequence: TGCGCCAGCAGCTTGTCGGGGATTTACGATGAGCAGTTCTTC. The encoded protein is CASSLSGIYDEQFF.

This clone was counted a single time. This sequence joins TRBV2 and TRBJ2-6; D is undetermined. CDR1 and CDR2 (germline): SNHLY, FYNNEI. The CDR3 length is 12 residues. The V end was cut by 8 bases, the J end by 0 bases, with 2 bases between. CDR3 loop: CASDSGANVLTF. DNA of the CDR3: TGTGCCAGCGACTCTGGGGCCAACGTCCTGACTTTC.

The count of this clone is one. The chain recombines TRBV28 with TRBJ1-5; a weak D match, TRBD1 (6 bases). The CDR3 extends over 13 amino acids. The germline V gene has CDR1 MDHEN and CDR2 SYDVKM. V was shortened by 6 bases and J by 6 bases, with 12 bases between the two germline ends. The CDR3 region is CASRTGRAQPQHF. The CDR3, as DNA: TGTGCCAGCAGGACAGGACGGGCTCAGCCCCAGCATTTT.